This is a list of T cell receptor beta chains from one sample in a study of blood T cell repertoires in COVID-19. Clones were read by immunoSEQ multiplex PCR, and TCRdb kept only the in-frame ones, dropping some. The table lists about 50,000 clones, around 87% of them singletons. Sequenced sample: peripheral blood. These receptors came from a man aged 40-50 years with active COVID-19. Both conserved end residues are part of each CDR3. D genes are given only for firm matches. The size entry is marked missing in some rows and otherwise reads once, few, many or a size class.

CDR3 protein: CASSVDNRDNTEAFF
CDR3 DNA: TGCGCCAGCAGCGTAGACAACAGAGATAACACTGAAGCTTTCTTT
D gene: NA
clone size: NA
J gene: TRBJ1-1
V gene: TRBV5-1

CDR3 protein: CARPTGYSNQPQHF
CDR3 DNA: TGTGCCAGACCCACAGGGTATAGCAATCAGCCCCAGCATTTT
D gene: NA
clone size: NA
J gene: TRBJ1-5
V gene: TRBV21-1

CDR3 protein: CASRRQGLNQPQHF
CDR3 DNA: TGTGCCAGTAGAAGACAGGGTCTTAATCAGCCCCAGCATTTT
D gene: TRBD1
clone size: NA
J gene: TRBJ1-5
V gene: TRBV19

CDR3 protein: CTSTRSGRGTDTQYF
CDR3 DNA: TGCACCAGCACCCGGAGCGGGAGAGGCACAGATACGCAGTATTTT
D gene: NA
clone size: NA
J gene: TRBJ2-3
V gene: TRBV1

CDR3 protein: CASSVAGTGWEKLFF
CDR3 DNA: TGTGCCAGCAGCGTAGCGGGGACAGGGTGGGAAAAACTGTTTTTT
D gene: TRBD1
clone size: NA
J gene: TRBJ1-4
V gene: TRBV9

CDR3 protein: CASSSPGMGGTQYF
CDR3 DNA: TGCGCCAGCAGCTCCCCCGGGATGGGAGGGACCCAGTACTTC
D gene: NA
clone size: NA
J gene: TRBJ2-5
V gene: TRBV5-1

CDR3 protein: CASLHVDSDQPQHF
CDR3 DNA: TGTGCCAGCCTCCACGTTGACTCCGATCAGCCCCAGCATTTT
D gene: NA
clone size: NA
J gene: TRBJ1-5
V gene: TRBV28

CDR3 protein: CASSRRRSGPFYEQYF
CDR3 DNA: TGTGCCAGCAGCCGACGGCGTTCTGGGCCTTTTTACGAGCAGTACTTC
D gene: NA
clone size: NA
J gene: TRBJ2-7
V gene: TRBV14

CDR3 protein: CSASRQGISYEQYF
CDR3 DNA: TGCAGTGCTAGTAGGCAGGGGATCTCCTACGAGCAGTACTTC
D gene: NA
clone size: NA
J gene: TRBJ2-7
V gene: TRBV20-1

CDR3 protein: CASSSTGTGGDGYTF
CDR3 DNA: TGCGCCAGCAGCTCGACCGGGACAGGGGGCGATGGCTACACCTTC
D gene: TRBD1
clone size: NA
J gene: TRBJ1-2
V gene: TRBV5-1

CDR3 protein: CATSRGTGTYEQYF
CDR3 DNA: TGTGCCACCAGCAGAGGGACAGGGACCTACGAGCAGTACTTC
D gene: TRBD1
clone size: NA
J gene: TRBJ2-7
V gene: TRBV15

CDR3 protein: CASSSGLGDREQYF
CDR3 DNA: TGTGCCAGCAGTTCGGGACTAGGAGATCGCGAGCAGTACTTC
D gene: TRBD2
clone size: NA
J gene: TRBJ2-7
V gene: TRBV27

CDR3 protein: CASTPEDTSNQPQHF
CDR3 DNA: TGTGCCAGTACCCCCGAGGACACTTCCAATCAGCCCCAGCATTTT
D gene: NA
clone size: NA
J gene: TRBJ1-5
V gene: TRBV19

CDR3 protein: CSAGVVTDTQYF
CDR3 DNA: TGCAGTGCTGGTGTAGTGACAGATACGCAGTATTTT
D gene: NA
clone size: NA
J gene: TRBJ2-3
V gene: TRBV20-1

CDR3 protein: CASSPGQDFTDTQYF
CDR3 DNA: TGCGCCAGCAGCCCCGGACAGGATTTCACAGATACGCAGTATTTT
D gene: TRBD1
clone size: NA
J gene: TRBJ2-3
V gene: TRBV5-1

CDR3 protein: CASSFGRDPSYEQYF
CDR3 DNA: TGTGCCAGCAGTTTTGGGCGGGATCCTTCCTACGAGCAGTACTTC
D gene: NA
clone size: NA
J gene: TRBJ2-7
V gene: TRBV28

CDR3 protein: CASSLSDRENQPQHF
CDR3 DNA: TGTGCCAGCAGCTTATCCGACAGGGAGAATCAGCCCCAGCATTTT
D gene: TRBD1
clone size: NA
J gene: TRBJ1-5
V gene: TRBV7-9

CDR3 protein: CASSQDLNTGELFF
CDR3 DNA: TGTGCCAGCAGCCAAGACCTTAACACCGGGGAGCTGTTTTTT
D gene: NA
clone size: NA
J gene: TRBJ2-2
V gene: TRBV3-1/TRBV3-2

CDR3 protein: CASSLGWGGVRGYTF
CDR3 DNA: TGTGCCAGCAGTTTAGGTTGGGGGGGCGTAAGGGGCTACACCTTC
D gene: NA
clone size: once
J gene: TRBJ1-2
V gene: TRBV28

CDR3 protein: CASSLGSGVIPYNEQFF
CDR3 DNA: TGTGCCAGCAGTTTAGGATCCGGGGTTATCCCATACAATGAGCAGTTCTTC
D gene: NA
clone size: few
J gene: TRBJ2-1
V gene: TRBV28

CDR3 protein: CASSLVAGPNEKLFF
CDR3 DNA: TGCGCCAGCAGCCTGGTGGCAGGCCCCAATGAAAAACTGTTTTTT
D gene: NA
clone size: NA
J gene: TRBJ1-4
V gene: TRBV5-1

CDR3 protein: CASSPGRGTGTDTQYF
CDR3 DNA: TGTGCCAGCTCACCGGGCCGCGGGACGGGCACAGATACGCAGTATTTT
D gene: NA
clone size: NA
J gene: TRBJ2-3
V gene: TRBV18

CDR3 protein: CASSLGASGSGYF
CDR3 DNA: TGTGCCAGCAGCTTAGGAGCTAGCGGGAGCGGTTACTTC
D gene: TRBD2
clone size: NA
J gene: TRBJ2-7
V gene: TRBV7-2

CDR3 protein: CASSPPGQGTWNEQFF
CDR3 DNA: TGTGCCAGCAGCCCTCCGGGACAGGGAACGTGGAATGAGCAGTTCTTC
D gene: TRBD1
clone size: NA
J gene: TRBJ2-1
V gene: TRBV7-2